Shown below are 27 T cell receptor beta chains from a single sample sequenced in a study of blood T cell repertoires in COVID-19. TCRdb's copy holds only in-frame clones and misses some; the assay was immunoSEQ multiplex PCR. This sample has a few hundred thousand clones, with roughly nine tenths found just once. The material sequenced was PBMCs or T cells enriched from blood (not recorded which). The receptors were sampled from a woman in her 30s who had recovered from COVID-19.

V gene TRBV27 combines with J gene TRBJ2-7; no clear D gene. The V and J ends lost 4 bases and 7 bases respectively, with 14 bases between them. This CDR3 spans 13 amino acids. Germline CDR1 and CDR2: MNHEY and SMNVEV (reference sequence). The CDR3 sequence: CASSWSGNAEQYF. The CDR3 nucleotides are TGTGCCAGCAGTTGGAGTGGAAACGCGGAGCAGTACTTC.

CDR3 coding DNA: TGTGCCAGCAGCGCTGGTGGCGCGGTCGGTGAGCAGTTCTTC. Its translation is CASSAGGAVGEQFF. This chain joins TRBV9 and TRBJ2-1, with no clear D. CDR3 length equals 14 residues. The V end lost 3 bases, the J end lost 9 bases, and 16 bases lay between the germline ends. CDR1 and CDR2 (germline): SGDLS, YYNGEE. The full variable domain, in which reference TRBV9 and TRBJ2-1 provide the parts outside the CDR3, is DSGVTQTPKHLITATGQRVTLRCSPRSGDLSVYWYQQSLDQGLQFLIQYYNGEERAKGNILERFSAQQFPDLHSELNLSSLELGDSALYFCASSAGGAVGEQFFGPGTRLTVL.

J is TRBJ1-4 and V is TRBV5-1; 8 bases line up with TRBD1. V gave up 3 bases and J gave up 8 bases; unmatched junction bases: 12. Germline CDR1 reads SGHRS; CDR2 reads YFSETQ. The CDR3 has 16 amino acids. CDR3 sequence: CASSSSQGAEYEKLFF. CDR3 bases: TGCGCCAGCAGCTCATCTCAGGGGGCTGAGTACGAAAAACTGTTTTTT.

This chain uses TRBV6-5 with TRBJ2-1; D may be TRBD2 (5 bases). CDR1 MNHEY and CDR2 SVGAGI come from the germline V gene. CDR3 length: 13 residues. The ends were cut back, 4 bases at V and 9 bases at J, with 13 bases in the middle. The CDR3 protein is CASSSRGSGEQFF. DNA of the CDR3: TGTGCCAGCAGTTCTCGGGGTTCTGGTGAGCAGTTCTTC.

This clone was found a few times. The CDR3 region is CASSQVPGQVTQHF. CDR3 bases: TGCGCCAGCAGCCAAGTGCCAGGGCAGGTTACCCAGCATTTT. The rearrangement joins TRBV4-1 to TRBJ1-5; the D gene is possibly TRBD1 (5 bases). This CDR3 is built from 14 residues. The germline V gene encodes CDR1 MGHRA and CDR2 YSYEKL. The V gene lost 1 base and the J gene lost 11 bases, with 15 bases spanning the gap.

J is TRBJ1-5 and V is TRBV6-2 or TRBV6-3; maybe TRBD1 (5 bases). The germline CDR1 and CDR2 sequences are MNHEY and SVGEGT. The CDR3 is made up of 14 amino acids. Between the trimmed V and J ends, which lost 6 bases and 7 bases, there was a span of 16 bases. The CDR3 DNA reads TGTGCCAGCAGCCTCGGGGGTGTAGTGCAGCCCCAGCATTTT. Protein sequence: CASSLGGVVQPQHF.

This chain joins TRBV5-4 and TRBJ1-5; 7 nucleotides match TRBD1. V was pared by 0 bases and J by 7 bases, with 13 bases of the junction left unmatched. This CDR3 comprises 17 residues. Germline assignment: CDR1 SGHNT and CDR2 YYREEE (reference sequence). The CDR3 region has the DNA TGTGCCAGCAGCTTGGACAGGGGAGCGCCCCGCGCCCAGCCCCAGCATTTT. The encoded protein is CASSLDRGAPRAQPQHF. Together with reference TRBV5-4 and TRBJ1-5, the CDR3 gives the full variable domain: ETGVTQSPTHLIKTRGQQVTLRCSSQSGHNTVSWYQQALGQGPQFIFQYYREEENGRGNFPPRFSGLQFPNYSSELNVNALELDDSALYLCASSLDRGAPRAQPQHFGDGTRLSIL.

V is TRBV6-4 and J is TRBJ2-1; TRBD2 aligns across 9 bases. Germline CDR1 reads MRHNA; CDR2 reads SNTAGT. The CDR3 is 16 amino acids. The V and J ends lost 3 bases and 5 bases, in that order; junction bases with no gene match: 8. The CDR3 loop is CASSEPIAGVDNEQFF. Written as DNA, the CDR3 is TGTGCCAGCAGTGAACCGATAGCGGGAGTCGACAATGAGCAGTTCTTC.

The chain employs TRBV7-3 and TRBJ2-3; D is perhaps TRBD1 (6 bases). Trimming cost V 3 bases and J 2 bases, with 12 bases left between them. Germline loops: CDR1 SGHTA, CDR2 FQGTGA. This CDR3 region has 15 residues. CDR3 DNA sequence: TGTGCCAGCAGCTTCTCGGACAGTGCCACAGATACGCAGTATTTT. As protein: CASSFSDSATDTQYF. The full variable domain, rest sourced from reference TRBV7-3 and TRBJ2-3, is GAGVSQTPSNKVTEKGKYVELRCDPISGHTALYWYRQSLGQGPEFLIYFQGTGAADDSGLPNDRFFAVRPEGSVSTLKIQRTERGDSAVYLCASSFSDSATDTQYFGPGTRLTVL.

The chain carries TRBV15 and TRBJ1-1, with D perhaps TRBD1 (5 bases). Germline CDR1 LNHNV, CDR2 YYDKDF (reference sequence). The CDR3 is made up of 14 amino acids. V was shortened by 7 bases and J by 4 bases, with 16 bases between the two germline ends. The DNA of the CDR3 is TGTGCCACCAAGCAGGATCTCGGGGGCACTGAAGCTTTCTTT. This codes for CATKQDLGGTEAFF.

The rearrangement joins TRBV14 to TRBJ1-2, with TRBD1 matching 9 bases. With V trimmed by 4 bases and J by 6 bases, 3 bases remained unmatched. CDR3 length: 13 residues. Germline CDR1 reads SGHDN; CDR2 reads FVKESK. This CDR3 reads CASSPRTGDGYTF. CDR3 DNA: TGTGCCAGCAGCCCTCGGACAGGGGATGGCTACACCTTC. Full variable domain (remainder filled in from reference TRBV14 and TRBJ1-2): EAGVTQFPSHSVIEKGQTVTLRCDPISGHDNLYWYRRVMGKEIKFLLHFVKESKQDESGMPNNRFLAERTGGTYSTLKVQPAELEDSGVYFCASSPRTGDGYTFGSGTRLTVV.

This chain joins TRBV5-1 and TRBJ2-7; 7 bases are shared with TRBD2. This CDR3 region has 17 residues. Germline V CDR1 and CDR2: SGHRS, YFSETQ. V lost 4 bases to trimming and J lost 3 bases; unmatched junction nucleotides: 16. The CDR3 spells CASSLGRRDYSLYEQYF. CDR3 in DNA: TGCGCCAGCAGCCTGGGACGACGGGACTACTCTCTCTACGAGCAGTACTTC.

This clone was recorded only once. V gene TRBV2 combines with J gene TRBJ1-5; 10 positions agree with TRBD1. With V trimmed by 8 bases and J by 2 bases, 3 bases remained unmatched. This CDR3 region has 14 residues. In germline, CDR1 is SNHLY, CDR2 FYNNEI. CDR3 coding DNA: TGTGCCAGCGACGGGACAGGGGGCAATCAGCCCCAGCATTTT. This gives the protein CASDGTGGNQPQHF.

The chain uses TRBV12-5 and TRBJ1-1; D remains ambiguous. Per the germline V gene, CDR1 is LGHNT and CDR2 is FRNRAP. The CDR3 has 15 amino acids. V gave up 2 bases and J gave up 3 bases, with 13 bases separating them. CDR3 sequence: CASGLSSRLDTEAFF. DNA of the CDR3: TGTGCTAGTGGTTTGTCCTCCAGACTAGACACTGAAGCTTTCTTT. Combining the CDR3 with reference TRBV12-5 and TRBJ1-1 gives the whole variable domain DARVTQTPRHKVTEMGQEVTMRCQPILGHNTVFWYRQTMMQGLELLAYFRNRAPLDDSGMPKDRFSAEMPDATLATLKIQPSEPRDSAVYFCASGLSSRLDTEAFFGQGTRLTVV.

The J gene is TRBJ1-1, the V gene TRBV11-2; TRBD1 is a possible D gene (6 bases). The CDR3 totals 13 residues. V was clipped by 5 bases and J by 7 bases, with 14 bases between them. Germline-derived CDR1 and CDR2 are SGHAT and FQNNGV. CDR3 residues: CASSIYRVGEAFF. The CDR3 nucleotides read TGTGCCAGCAGCATCTACAGGGTTGGTGAAGCTTTCTTT.

This clone was recorded once. V is TRBV28 and J is TRBJ2-3, with 7 bases matching TRBD2. CDR1 and CDR2 (germline): MDHEN, SYDVKM. V was pared by 3 bases and J by 6 bases, with 0 bases of the junction left unmatched. This CDR3 region has 12 residues. The CDR3 region has the DNA TGTGCCAGCAGTTTGGGGGGGGATACGCAGTATTTT. The encoded protein is CASSLGGDTQYF. The full variable domain, with the rest looked up from reference TRBV28 and TRBJ2-3, is DVKVTQSSRYLVKRTGEKVFLECVQDMDHENMFWYRQDPGLGLRLIYFSYDVKMKEKGDIPEGYSVSREKKERFSLILESASTNQTSMYLCASSLGGDTQYFGPGTRLTVL.

The genes are TRBV2 and TRBJ2-7; 11 positions match TRBD2. The CDR3 is 13 residues long. Germline V CDR1 and CDR2: SNHLY, FYNNEI. CDR3 nucleotides: TGTGCGACCAAAGCGCTAGCGGGAGGCGAGCAGTACTTC. Its translation: CATKALAGGEQYF.

The gene calls are TRBV7-8 and TRBJ1-3, with 8 bases that match TRBD1. V was pared by 6 bases and J by 3 bases, with 7 bases of the junction left unmatched. This CDR3 region has 15 residues. Germline loops: CDR1 SGHVS, CDR2 FQNEAQ. The CDR3 is CASSRQGSFGNTIYF. The CDR3 bases are TGTGCCAGCAGTAGACAGGGGAGTTTTGGAAACACCATATATTTT.

CDR3 amino acids: CASSQIGDYEQYF. CDR3 coding DNA: TGTGCCAGCAGCCAAATAGGGGACTACGAGCAGTACTTC. J is TRBJ2-7 and V is TRBV3-1 (or the pseudogene TRBV3-2), with D possibly being TRBD1 (5 bases). Looked up from germline, CDR1 is LGHDT and CDR2 is YNNKEL (reference sequence). V was pared by 2 bases and J by 3 bases, with 8 bases between. CDR3 length equals 13 residues.

The V gene is TRBV7-6, the J gene TRBJ1-6; perhaps TRBD1 as D (5 bases). This CDR3 spans 19 amino acids. CDR1 is SGHVS, CDR2 FNYEAQ, per germline. V was shortened by 0 bases and J by 2 bases, with 17 bases between the two germline ends. The CDR3 DNA follows: TGTGCCAGCAGCTTAGCAGGGGAGGGGAGCCAGCCCTATAATTCACCCCTCCACTTT. Amino acid sequence: CASSLAGEGSQPYNSPLHF.

This sequence joins TRBV29-1 and TRBJ2-4, with TRBD1 matching over 7 bases. The CDR3 loop spans 13 amino acids. V was clipped by 6 bases and J by 2 bases; unmatched bases: 4. CDR1 SQVTM and CDR2 ANQGSEA come from the germline V gene. The CDR3 nucleotides are TGCAGCGTCCGACAGGGATCCAAAAACATTCAGTACTTC. It is translated as CSVRQGSKNIQYF.

The J gene is TRBJ2-1, the V gene TRBV18, with 14 bases identical to TRBD2. There are 17 residues in the CDR3. Germline V gives CDR1 KGHSH, CDR2 LQKENI. Trimming cost V 4 bases and J 7 bases; bases outside gene matches: 9. CDR3 protein: CASSRGTGLAGGNEQFF. In nucleotides, the CDR3 is TGTGCCAGCTCACGGGGGACTGGACTAGCGGGAGGAAATGAGCAGTTCTTC.

The gene calls are TRBV2 and TRBJ1-1; a possible D gene is TRBD1 (5 bases). Germline CDR1 SNHLY, CDR2 FYNNEI. There are 12 residues in the CDR3. V lost 6 bases to trimming and J lost 5 bases, with 10 bases between them. The CDR3 spells CASSDRTTEAFF. Here the CDR3 DNA reads TGTGCCAGCAGCGATAGGACAACTGAAGCTTTCTTT.

V gene TRBV7-2 combines with J gene TRBJ1-1; 10 bases match TRBD1. V lost 4 bases, J lost 5 bases, and 4 bases stayed unmatched. The CDR3 spans 14 residues. Germline assignment: CDR1 SGHTA and CDR2 FQGNSA. The CDR3 region has the DNA TGTGCCAGCAGCTCCCGGACAGGGGGAACTGAAGCTTTCTTT. Its translation is CASSSRTGGTEAFF.

The V gene is TRBV7-2, the J gene TRBJ2-1, with D unclear. The CDR3 is 16 residues long. V was pared by 2 bases and J by 3 bases, with 14 bases between. CDR1 SGHTA and CDR2 FQGNSA come from the germline V gene. The CDR3 region is CASSLKTALFYNEQFF. CDR3 sequence (DNA): TGTGCCAGCAGCTTAAAAACAGCCTTATTCTACAATGAGCAGTTCTTC.

V is TRBV7-3 and J is TRBJ2-2; maybe TRBD1 (6 bases). The CDR3 contains 13 residues. CDR1 is SGHTA, CDR2 FQGTGA, per germline. V lost 4 bases and J lost 6, with 9 bases in between. Here the CDR3 reads CASSSGQAGELFF. In DNA form, the CDR3 reads TGTGCCAGCAGCTCGGGACAAGCCGGGGAGCTGTTTTTT.

This chain connects TRBV11-3 to TRBJ1-1; D gene unclear. The CDR3 runs to 12 residues. Germline lookup yields CDR1 SGHNT and CDR2 YENEEA. V was shortened by 3 bases and J by 5 bases, with 7 bases between the two germline ends. The CDR3 sequence is CASSFGKTEAFF. The CDR3 DNA reads as TGTGCCAGCAGCTTCGGGAAAACTGAAGCTTTCTTT.